A selection of T cell receptor beta chains follows, all from one sample in a study of blood T cell repertoires in COVID-19. The assay was immunoSEQ multiplex PCR, and TCRdb's table has in-frame clones only and misses some. The repertoire includes about 68,000 clones, 60% to 85% of them detected once, and about 25% sits in the top ten. What was sequenced was peripheral blood. These TCRs come from a human donor in a cohort sampled during active COVID-19. Both conserved end residues are part of each CDR3. The D gene is left open where the match is weak. Clone sizes are given selectively: once, few, many, or a class where the clone is expanded.

v_call,clone_size,d_call,j_call,cdr3_aa,cdr3_nt
TRBV18,-,-,TRBJ2-1,CASSPRDTIREQFF,TGTGCCAGCTCACCCCGGGACACAATAAGGGAGCAGTTCTTC
TRBV5-1,-,-,TRBJ1-3,CASSLEGLGGRRNTIYF,TGCGCCAGCAGCTTGGAGGGGCTAGGGGGTAGAAGGAACACCATATATTTT
TRBV6-2/TRBV6-3,-,TRBD1,TRBJ2-5,CASRQGAWETQYF,TGTGCCAGCCGCCAGGGGGCATGGGAGACCCAGTACTTC
TRBV28,-,TRBD2,TRBJ2-6,CASSVLAGVTGANVLTF,TGTGCCAGCAGCGTACTAGCGGGAGTAACTGGGGCCAACGTCCTGACTTTC
TRBV3-1/TRBV3-2,-,-,TRBJ2-7,CASSQDVGATVGQYF,TGTGCCAGCAGTCAAGACGTAGGAGCCACGGTCGGGCAGTACTTC
TRBV5-5,-,-,TRBJ1-2,CASSPEADYGYTF,TGTGCCAGCAGCCCGGAGGCAGACTATGGCTACACCTTC
TRBV19,-,-,TRBJ1-1,CASSPAGRTEAFF,TGTGCCAGTAGTCCGGCAGGGAGGACTGAAGCTTTCTTT
TRBV6-5,-,-,TRBJ1-1,CASRSGRASNTEAFF,TGTGCCAGCAGGTCGGGCAGGGCTTCGAACACTGAAGCTTTCTTT
TRBV2,-,-,TRBJ1-4,CASSALGEGEKLFF,TGTGCCAGCAGTGCGCTGGGGGAGGGTGAAAAACTGTTTTTT
TRBV29-1,-,-,TRBJ1-2,CSVEAGIYGYTF,TGCAGCGTTGAAGCGGGGATTTATGGCTACACCTTC
TRBV28,-,TRBD1,TRBJ1-4,CASSLSGGHWFF,TGTGCCAGCAGCCTTTCAGGGGGTCATTGGTTTTTT
TRBV19,few,-,TRBJ1-1,CASSPPPPITEAFF,TGTGCCAGTAGTCCACCTCCTCCTATTACTGAAGCTTTCTTT
TRBV23-1,-,-,TRBJ1-1,CASRERRQPNTEAFF,TGCGCCAGCAGAGAACGGAGACAGCCGAACACTGAAGCTTTCTTT
TRBV3-1/TRBV3-2,once,TRBD1,TRBJ1-6,CASSQAVAGGQNSPLHF,TGTGCCAGCAGCCAAGCGGTGGCAGGGGGCCAGAATTCACCCCTCCACTTT
TRBV6-6,-,TRBD1,TRBJ1-3,CASSYPGGPSDTIYF,TGTGCCAGCAGTTACCCAGGGGGCCCGAGTGACACCATATATTTT
TRBV29-1,-,-,TRBJ1-1,CSVVTGNTEAFF,TGCAGCGTTGTAACAGGGAACACTGAAGCTTTCTTT